The 29 T cell receptor beta chains below were found in one sample sequenced in a study of T cells in women clearing cervical HPV infection. TCRdb's table, derived via immunoSEQ multiplex PCR, lists solely in-frame clones and lacks some. This sample carries 44,000 or so clones, with about 0.97% going to the ten biggest clones. The sample consisted of blood buffy coat. These receptors were collected from a woman between 18 and 70 years old with a cervical HPV16 infection that either progressed to CIN3+ or cleared (not recorded which).

Comments on this clone: The read falls 3 residues short of the CDR3 end, and the missing part is taken from the germline J gene. The chain carries TRBV5-1 and TRBJ1-6; weak D call: TRBD1 (5 bases). V lost 1 base to trimming and J lost 6 bases, with 11 bases between them. Per the germline V gene, CDR1 is SGHRS and CDR2 is YFSETQ. The CDR3 is made up of 15 amino acids. The sequenced CDR3 bases are TGCGCCAGCAGCTTGATGACAGCTCGTAATTCACCC. It is translated as CASSLMTARNSP. In full, the CDR3 is CASSLMTARNSPLHF.

Comment on this clone: The read terminates 3 residues before the CDR3 end, so the remaining end is supplied by the germline J gene. J is TRBJ2-2 and V is TRBV7-9; TRBD2 is a possible D gene (6 bases). This CDR3 region has 13 residues. CDR1 is SEHNR and CDR2 is FQNEAQ in the germline V gene (reference sequence). CDR3 region: CASSTRGGGKLFF. The sequenced CDR3 bases are TGTGCCAGCAGCACAAGGGGAGGTGGGAAG.

Turning to this clone: The CDR3 goes on 3 residues after the read ends, and that part is filled in from the germline J gene. The J gene is TRBJ1-2, the V gene TRBV7-9; TRBD1 agrees at 7 bases. CDR3 size: 15 residues. V shed 5 bases, J shed 0 bases, and the junction held 6 bases outside the gene matches. The V gene's germline CDR1 is SEHNR and CDR2 FQNEAQ (reference sequence). Incomplete CDR3 DNA: TGTGCCAGCAGCATTTGGGACAGCACTAACTATGGC. Encoded protein: CASSIWDSTNYG. The entire CDR3 reads CASSIWDSTNYGYTF.

As for this clone: The read is 3 residues too short to cover the CDR3 end, so that end is filled in from the germline J gene. The gene calls are TRBV13 and TRBJ2-3; TRBD2 matches at 7 bases. The junction had 3 bases not matched to a gene; V was cut back by 2 bases and J by 4 bases. The CDR3 is 14 residues long. Germline V gives CDR1 PRHDT, CDR2 FYEKMQ (reference sequence). CDR3 DNA, as far as it was read: TGTGCCAGCAGCTTACCAACTAGCGCAGATACG. Translated, it gives CASSLPTSADT. The CDR3 in full is CASSLPTSADTQYF.

In regard to this clone: The read ends 3 residues early relative to the CDR3; the germline J gene fills the gap. The chain uses TRBV4-1 and TRBJ2-3, with 10 bases matching TRBD2. The length of the CDR3 is 16 residues. V lost 1 base and J lost 6; bases outside the gene matches: 7. In germline, CDR1 is MGHRA, CDR2 YSYEKL. The CDR3 DNA, read in part, is TGCGCCAGCAGCCAAGTAAAGCGGGGGGGCAGGGATACG. Its translation is CASSQVKRGGRDT. The full CDR3 is CASSQVKRGGRDTQYF.

About this clone itself: Coverage ceases 3 residues before the CDR3 finishes, and the germline J gene fills in the end. The chain carries TRBV5-1 and TRBJ2-7; 7 bases agree with TRBD1. There are 15 residues in the CDR3. V shed 4 bases and J 0 bases; nucleotides not matched to a gene: 7. Germline V lookup: CDR1 SGHRS, CDR2 YFSETQ. Partial CDR3 DNA: TGCGCCAGCAGCAAAGGACAGGTTAGCTCCTACGAG. It codes for CASSKGQVSSYE. The full CDR3 is CASSKGQVSSYEQYF. Together with reference TRBV5-1 and TRBJ2-7, the CDR3 gives the full variable domain: KAGVTQTPRYLIKTRGQQVTLSCSPISGHRSVSWYQQTPGQGLQFLFEYFSETQRNKGNFPGRFSGRQFSNSRSEMNVSTLELGDSALYLCASSKGQVSSYEQYFGPGTRLTVT.

This CDR3 is CAWGPDSYEQYF. CDR3 DNA (partial): TGTGCCTGGGGTCCAGACAGCTACGAG. The genes are TRBV30 and TRBJ2-7; TRBD1 might be the D (5 bases). Read data end 3 residues before the CDR3 end; the end is taken from the germline J gene. The CDR3 extends over 12 amino acids. Between the trimmed V and J ends, which lost 5 bases and 3 bases, there was a span of 11 bases. Germline V CDR1 and CDR2: GTSNPN, SVGIG (reference sequence).

Worth noting for this clone: From the germline J gene comes the end of the CDR3, since the read stops 3 residues before it. The rearrangement uses TRBV10-1 and TRBJ2-7; 9 nucleotides line up with TRBD1. V shed 2 bases, J shed 0 bases, and the junction held 11 bases outside the gene matches. Germline CDR1 reads WNHNN; CDR2 reads SYGVQD (reference sequence). The CDR3 is 18 amino acids. The sequenced CDR3 bases are TGCGCCAGCAGTGAGGGGGGGACAGGGAGATGGAGCTCCTACGAG. Translating it yields CASSEGGTGRWSSYE. The entire CDR3 protein reads CASSEGGTGRWSSYEQYF.

With respect to this clone: The CDR3 goes on 3 residues after the read ends, and that part is filled in from the germline J gene. Other nucleotide sequences in the sample specify the same CDR3. V and J are TRBV14 and TRBJ1-6, with 7 bases matching TRBD1. The CDR3 is made up of 14 amino acids. The V gene end was trimmed by 4 bases and the J gene end by 9 bases; junction bases not matched to a gene: 6. Germline CDR1 and CDR2: SGHDN and FVKESK. The CDR3 loop is CASSPRTGGSPLHF. Incomplete CDR3 DNA: TGTGCCAGCAGCCCCCGGACAGGCGGTTCACCC.

In regard to this clone: Read sequence stops 3 residues before the CDR3 end, and the germline J gene provides the missing end. The chain employs TRBV5-1 and TRBJ2-1; 10 nucleotides align to TRBD2. The CDR3 is 15 residues long. Germline V gene data show CDR1 as SGHRS and CDR2 as YFSETQ. V lost 1 base, J lost 4 bases, and 2 bases stayed unmatched. CDR3 bases read: TGCGCCAGCAGCTTGTTAGCGGGGGGATACAATGAG. Its translation is CASSLLAGGYNE. The entire CDR3 protein reads CASSLLAGGYNEQFF.

Remarks on this clone: The read terminates 3 residues before the CDR3 end, so the remaining end is supplied by the germline J gene. The chain joins TRBV20-1 to TRBJ1-1, with TRBD1 as a possible D gene (6 bases). This CDR3 contains 16 residues. Germline CDR1 and CDR2: DFQATT and SNEGSKA (reference sequence). The V end lost 0 bases, the J end lost 0 bases, and 14 bases lay between the germline ends. The CDR3 sequence: CSARDKDSSMNTEAFF. The DNA read from the CDR3 is TGCAGTGCTAGAGATAAGGACAGTTCCATGAACACTGAA.

Concerning this clone itself: Coverage ceases 3 residues before the CDR3 finishes, and the germline J gene fills in the end. The chain employs TRBV10-1 and TRBJ2-2, with D perhaps TRBD1 (5 bases). This CDR3 spans 17 amino acids. Germline lookup yields CDR1 WNHNN and CDR2 SYGVQD (reference sequence). The V gene lost 3 bases and the J gene lost 2 bases, with 16 bases spanning the gap. The CDR3 bases that were read are TGCGCCAGCAGTGACCGAGACCTTACAGGAAACACCGGGGAG. Its translation is CASSDRDLTGNTGE. The complete CDR3 reads CASSDRDLTGNTGELFF.

A remark on this clone: The read gets to within 3 residues of the CDR3 end, and the germline J gene fills in the rest. V usage is TRBV14 and J usage is TRBJ2-5, with D tentatively TRBD2 (6 bases). Trimming left V 4 bases short and J 2 bases short, with 14 bases between. The CDR3 covers 15 residues. The germline V gene has CDR1 SGHDN and CDR2 FVKESK. The sequenced part of the CDR3 DNA is TGTGCCAGCAGCCCTGCGGGGTATATACAAGAGACC. The encoded protein is CASSPAGYIQET. The entire CDR3 is CASSPAGYIQETQYF.

As concerns this clone: The CDR3 extends 3 residues past the end of the read, so its final part is completed from the germline J gene. V and J are TRBV18 and TRBJ2-2, with 10 bases aligning to TRBD1. Germline V gene lookup returns CDR1 KGHSH and CDR2 LQKENI. The CDR3 totals 14 residues. The CDR3 DNA, read in part, is TGTGCCAGCTCATTTGGGACAGGGGATTCACCG. It encodes CASSFGTGDSP. The entire CDR3 reads CASSFGTGDSPLFF.

A note on this clone: Read data end 3 residues before the CDR3 end; the end is taken from the germline J gene. The chain carries TRBV28 and TRBJ1-6; 8 nucleotides align to TRBD1. Germline CDR1 reads MDHEN; CDR2 reads SYDVKM. The CDR3 spans 14 residues. V shed 2 bases and J 9 bases; nucleotides not matched to a gene: 3. The CDR3: CASSLDRGGSPLHF. CDR3 DNA (partial): TGTGCCAGCAGTTTAGACAGGGGAGGTTCACCC.

Concerning this clone itself: The DNA ends 3 residues before the CDR3 does, and the rest of the CDR3 is filled in from the germline J gene. The chain is built from TRBV7-3 and TRBJ1-1, with D maybe TRBD1 (6 bases). V dropped 5 bases and J dropped 2 bases, with 9 bases sitting between them. Per germline, CDR1 SGHTA and CDR2 FQGTGA. CDR3 length: 13 residues. CDR3 sequence: CASSKTGNTEAFF. CDR3 DNA (partial): TGTGCCAGCAGCAAGACAGGTAACACTGAA.

Comment on this clone: Sequencing ends 3 residues short of the CDR3 end; the germline J gene provides the rest. This chain links TRBV5-8 with TRBJ1-3, with D hard to call. V lost 1 base, J lost 8 bases, and 13 bases lay in between. The CDR3 is 14 amino acids. CDR1 and CDR2 (germline): SGHTS, YDEGEE. The CDR3: CASSLLLHLDTIYF. The sequenced CDR3 bases are TGTGCCAGCAGCTTGCTTCTTCATTTAGACACC.

With regard to this clone: The read falls 3 residues short of the CDR3 end, and the missing part is taken from the germline J gene. V is TRBV2 and J is TRBJ1-2; no definite D call. Between the trimmed V and J ends, which lost 3 bases and 3 bases, there was a span of 14 bases. Germline V lookup: CDR1 SNHLY, CDR2 FYNNEI. The length of the CDR3 is 15 residues. CDR3 sequence reads: CASSDQPRSHYGYTF. The sequenced CDR3 bases are TGTGCCAGCAGTGACCAGCCCAGGTCCCACTATGGC.

Comments on this clone: The read ends 3 residues shy of where the CDR3 ends; the end is completed using the germline J gene. The chain has TRBV29-1 and TRBJ2-3, with D perhaps TRBD2 (6 bases). The CDR3 loop spans 14 amino acids. Germline CDR1 and CDR2: SQVTM and ANQGSEA. The V end was cut by 7 bases, the J end by 0 bases, with 14 bases between. The covered CDR3 bases are TGCAGCGCCAGCTTGGGGGGTAGCACAGATACG. Translated, it gives CSASLGGSTDT. The whole CDR3 is CSASLGGSTDTQYF.

This CDR3 reads CASRVQGAADTQYF. The sequenced CDR3 bases are TGTGCCAGTAGGGTACAGGGGGCGGCAGATACG. The chain uses TRBV19 and TRBJ2-3; TRBD1 matches 9 bases. Read coverage stops 3 residues before the CDR3 terminus; the germline J gene supplies the remainder. Trimming removed 6 bases from V and 4 bases from J; junction bases left unmatched: 5. The CDR3 sequence is 14 residues long. CDR1 and CDR2 from the germline V gene are LNHDA and SQIVND (reference sequence).

The CDR3 DNA, read in part, is TGTGCCAGTAGTGCGGGACTAGCGGGAGAGACC. Translation: CASSAGLAGET. The entire CDR3 is CASSAGLAGETQYF. The chain uses TRBV19 and TRBJ2-5, with 12 nucleotides matching TRBD2. The read terminates 3 residues before the CDR3 end, so the remaining end is supplied by the germline J gene. V shed 5 bases, J shed 4 bases, and the junction held 2 bases outside the gene matches. There are 14 residues in the CDR3. Germline V CDR1 and CDR2: LNHDA, SQIVND (reference sequence).

A remark on this clone: The sequence runs out 3 residues before the end of the CDR3; the remainder is reconstructed from the germline J gene. The chain has TRBV7-9 and TRBJ1-4, with D tentatively TRBD1 (5 bases). Germline assignment: CDR1 SEHNR and CDR2 FQNEAQ (reference sequence). The CDR3 consists of 14 residues. CDR3 bases read: TGTGCCAGCAGGCTGGTAGGTGGGGCCAACGTA. It codes for CASRLVGGANV. The whole CDR3 sequence is CASRLVGGANVLFF.

Concerning this clone itself: The CDR3 extends 3 residues past the end of the read, so its final part is completed from the germline J gene. V usage is TRBV7-6 and J usage is TRBJ2-1; D ambiguous. Trimming stripped 5 bases from V and 5 bases from J, with 10 bases between. The CDR3 contains 13 residues. Germline V gene sequence: CDR1 SGHVS, CDR2 FNYEAQ. Incomplete CDR3 DNA: TGTGCCAGCAGCCCACTAACGGACAATGAG. Its translation is CASSPLTDNE. The whole CDR3 protein reads CASSPLTDNEQFF.

About this clone: The sequence runs out 3 residues before the end of the CDR3; the remainder is reconstructed from the germline J gene. The chain combines TRBV19 with TRBJ1-4; D possibly corresponds to TRBD1 (6 bases). From germline, CDR1 is LNHDA and CDR2 SQIVND (reference sequence). The CDR3 totals 15 residues. Deletions cut 8 bases from V and 8 bases from J, with 21 bases between. Partial CDR3 DNA: TGTGCCAGTTCACTCGGACAGAAAGAGATGGAAAAA. Protein product: CASSLGQKEMEK. The complete CDR3 protein is CASSLGQKEMEKLFF.

About this clone itself: The read ends 3 residues shy of where the CDR3 ends; the end is completed using the germline J gene. The chain couples TRBV2 to TRBJ2-4; 7 positions agree with TRBD1. CDR1 and CDR2 (germline): SNHLY, FYNNEI. The CDR3 loop spans 15 amino acids. Incomplete CDR3 DNA: TGTGCCAGCACTCCAATGACAGGGATTAACTATGGT. It specifies CASTPMTGINYG. In full, the CDR3 reads CASTPMTGINYGQYF.

Note on this clone: Coverage ceases 3 residues before the CDR3 finishes, and the germline J gene fills in the end. The genes are TRBV5-5 and TRBJ1-5, with D perhaps matching TRBD1 (6 bases). Per germline, CDR1 SGHKS and CDR2 YYEKEE (reference sequence). This CDR3 is built from 15 residues. With 1 base removed from V and 5 bases from J, the gap between germline ends came to 13 bases. CDR3 bases read: TGTGCCAGCAGCTTGACAGGAGGACAGTATCAGCCC. It encodes CASSLTGGQYQP. The CDR3 reads in full as CASSLTGGQYQPQHF.

In the case of this clone: The missing CDR3 end, 3 residues past where the read stops, is filled in from the germline J gene. The chain has TRBV12-3 or TRBV12-4 and TRBJ2-7, with TRBD2 matching over 8 bases. The CDR3 has 14 residues. V was clipped by 6 bases and J by 3 bases; unmatched bases: 7. CDR3 bases read: TGTGCCAGCAGCGGACTAGCCGACCACTACGAG. Translation gives CASSGLADHYE. The full CDR3 is CASSGLADHYEQYF.

A note on this clone: Read sequence stops 3 residues before the CDR3 end, and the germline J gene provides the missing end. The V gene is TRBV7-9, the J gene TRBJ2-2, with D maybe TRBD1 (6 bases). Trimming pared 4 bases from V and 5 bases from J, leaving 8 bases between. This CDR3 region has 13 residues. CDR1 and CDR2 (germline): SEHNR, FQNEAQ (reference sequence). Incomplete CDR3 DNA: TGTGCCAGCAGCTATCAGGGGACCGGGGAG. It codes for CASSYQGTGE. In full, the CDR3 is CASSYQGTGELFF.

About this clone: One end of the junction varies from germline; a read error may be responsible. The read is 3 residues too short to cover the CDR3 end, so that end is filled in from the germline J gene. The same CDR3 is also encoded by other DNA sequences in this sample. The genes are TRBV5-1 and TRBJ1-2; D possibly corresponds to TRBD1 (6 bases). This CDR3 comprises 16 residues. The germline V gene has CDR1 SGHRS and CDR2 YFSETQ. Here the CDR3 reads CASTLEPGHPNYGYTF. The DNA read from the CDR3 is TGCGCCAGCACCCTGGAGCCGGGACACCCTAACTATGGG.